This TCR beta chain emerged from a study of CD8+ T cells in alopecia areata. General study points: Clonality was higher in lesional than normal scalp, especially in alopecia totalis/universalis.

V shed 0 bases, J shed 4 bases, and the junction held 1 base outside the gene matches. CDR1 is MNHEY, CDR2 SMNVEV, per germline (reference sequence). The CDR3 is made up of 15 amino acids. As the sequencing template, cDNA was produced by extracting RNA and reverse transcribing it. The table came from immunoSEQ multiplex PCR; TCRdb's copy has only in-frame clones and leaves some out. The sample comprises approximately 180,000 clones, 59% of which are singletons, and about 15% rests with the top ten. Researchers gathered lesional scalp punch biopsies and peripheral blood from patients with alopecia areata. Isolation of CD4+ and CD8+ T cells from PBMCs was achieved by sorting. As to this clone: Its matching antigen is unknown.

Sample: CD4+ T cells sorted from blood, taken at week 0. V is TRBV27 and J is TRBJ1-1, with 11 bases aligning to TRBD1. This receptor was taken from a human donor with alopecia areata. CDR3 bases: TGTGCCAGCAGTTTATCCGGGACAGGGGGCACTGAAGCTTTCTTT. Translation: CASSLSGTGGTEAFF.